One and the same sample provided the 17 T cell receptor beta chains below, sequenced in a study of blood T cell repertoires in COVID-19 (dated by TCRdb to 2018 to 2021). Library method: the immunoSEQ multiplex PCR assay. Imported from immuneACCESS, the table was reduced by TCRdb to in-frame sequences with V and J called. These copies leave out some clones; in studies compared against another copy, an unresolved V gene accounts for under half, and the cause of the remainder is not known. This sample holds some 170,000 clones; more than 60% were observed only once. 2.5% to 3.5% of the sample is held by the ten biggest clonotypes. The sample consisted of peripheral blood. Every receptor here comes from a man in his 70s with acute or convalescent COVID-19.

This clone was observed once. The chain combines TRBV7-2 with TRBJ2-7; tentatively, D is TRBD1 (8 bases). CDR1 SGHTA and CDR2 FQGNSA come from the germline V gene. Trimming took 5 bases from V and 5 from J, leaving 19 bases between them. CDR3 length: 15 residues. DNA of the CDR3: TGTGCCAGCAGCCCAGGGGGGGGACAGGCCCACGAGCAGTACTTC. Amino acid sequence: CASSPGGGQAHEQYF.

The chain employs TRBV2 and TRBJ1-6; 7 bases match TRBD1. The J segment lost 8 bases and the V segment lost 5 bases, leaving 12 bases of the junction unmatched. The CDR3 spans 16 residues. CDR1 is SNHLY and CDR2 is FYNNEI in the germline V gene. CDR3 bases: TGTGCCAGCAGTAAAAAGGGCGCAGGGGGATATTCACCCCTCCACTTT. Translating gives CASSKKGAGGYSPLHF.

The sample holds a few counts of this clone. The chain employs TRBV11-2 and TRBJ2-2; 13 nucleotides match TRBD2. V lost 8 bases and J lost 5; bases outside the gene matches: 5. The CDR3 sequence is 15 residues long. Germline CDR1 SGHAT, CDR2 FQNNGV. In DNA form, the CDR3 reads TGTGCCAGCCCGGGGGGACTAGCGGGAACCGGGGAGCTGTTTTTT. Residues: CASPGGLAGTGELFF.

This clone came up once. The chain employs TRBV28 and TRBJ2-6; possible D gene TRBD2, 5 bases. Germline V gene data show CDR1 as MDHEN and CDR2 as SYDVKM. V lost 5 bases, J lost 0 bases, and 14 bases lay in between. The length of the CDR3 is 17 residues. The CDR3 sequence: CASSLGSGNSGANVLTF. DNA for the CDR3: TGTGCCAGCAGTCTTGGGTCGGGGAACTCTGGGGCCAACGTCCTGACTTTC. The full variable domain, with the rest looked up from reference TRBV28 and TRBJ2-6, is DVKVTQSSRYLVKRTGEKVFLECVQDMDHENMFWYRQDPGLGLRLIYFSYDVKMKEKGDIPEGYSVSREKKERFSLILESASTNQTSMYLCASSLGSGNSGANVLTFGAGSRLTVL.

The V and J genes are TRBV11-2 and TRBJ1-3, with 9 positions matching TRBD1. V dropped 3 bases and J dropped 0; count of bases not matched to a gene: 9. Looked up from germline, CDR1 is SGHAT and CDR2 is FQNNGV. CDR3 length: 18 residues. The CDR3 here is CASSLGQGLLDSGNTIYF. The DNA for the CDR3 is TGTGCCAGCAGCTTGGGACAGGGACTACTTGACTCTGGAAACACCATATATTTT.

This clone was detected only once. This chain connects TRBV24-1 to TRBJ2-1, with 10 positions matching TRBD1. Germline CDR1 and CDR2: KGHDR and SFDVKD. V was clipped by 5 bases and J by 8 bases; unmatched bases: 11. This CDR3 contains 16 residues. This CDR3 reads CATSAVTGTGVYEQFF. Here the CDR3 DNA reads TGTGCCACCAGTGCCGTGACCGGGACAGGGGTCTATGAGCAGTTCTTC.

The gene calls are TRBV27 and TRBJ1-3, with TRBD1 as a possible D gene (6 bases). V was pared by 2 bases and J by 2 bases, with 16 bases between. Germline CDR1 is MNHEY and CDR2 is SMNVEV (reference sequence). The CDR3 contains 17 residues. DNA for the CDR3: TGTGCCAGCAGTTTAAAGGCAACAGGGATCACTGGAAACACCATATATTTT. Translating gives CASSLKATGITGNTIYF.

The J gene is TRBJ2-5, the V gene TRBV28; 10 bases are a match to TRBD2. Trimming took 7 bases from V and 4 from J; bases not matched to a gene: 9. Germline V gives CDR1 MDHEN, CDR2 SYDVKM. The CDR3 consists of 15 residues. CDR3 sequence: CASTPAGGPLETQYF. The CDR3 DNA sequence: TGTGCCAGCACCCCAGCGGGAGGGCCCTTAGAGACCCAGTACTTC.

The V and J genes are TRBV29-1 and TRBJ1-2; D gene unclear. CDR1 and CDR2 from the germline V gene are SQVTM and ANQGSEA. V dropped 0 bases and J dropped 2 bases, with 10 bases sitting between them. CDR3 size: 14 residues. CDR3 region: CSVEDLTENYGYTF. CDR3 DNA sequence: TGCAGCGTTGAAGATCTAACAGAGAACTATGGCTACACCTTC.

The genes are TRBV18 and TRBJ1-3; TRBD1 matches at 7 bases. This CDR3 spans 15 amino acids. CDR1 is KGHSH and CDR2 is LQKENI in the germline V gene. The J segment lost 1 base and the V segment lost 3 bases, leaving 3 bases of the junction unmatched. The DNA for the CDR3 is TGTGCCAGCTCACCCCAACAGGGGTCTGGAAACACCATATATTTT. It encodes CASSPQQGSGNTIYF.

This CDR3 is CASSYPPDRGLQETQYF. As DNA, the CDR3 is TGTGCCAGCAGTTACCCGCCTGACAGGGGTCTCCAAGAGACCCAGTACTTC. This chain joins TRBV28 and TRBJ2-5, with TRBD1 matching 8 bases. The CDR3 is 17 residues long. Germline CDR1 and CDR2: MDHEN and SYDVKM. Trimming at V came to 4 bases and at J to 1 base, leaving 11 bases not matched to a gene.

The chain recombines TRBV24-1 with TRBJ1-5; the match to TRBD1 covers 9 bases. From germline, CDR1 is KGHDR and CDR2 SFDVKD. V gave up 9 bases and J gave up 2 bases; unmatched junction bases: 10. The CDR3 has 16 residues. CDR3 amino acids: CATDNGDRVGNQPQHF. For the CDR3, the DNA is TGTGCCACCGACAACGGGGACAGGGTGGGCAATCAGCCCCAGCATTTT.

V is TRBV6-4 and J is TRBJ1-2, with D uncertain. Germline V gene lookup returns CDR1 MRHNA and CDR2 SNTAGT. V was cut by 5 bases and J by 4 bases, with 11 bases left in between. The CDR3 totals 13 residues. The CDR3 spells CASSPSRPYGYTF. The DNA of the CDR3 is TGTGCCAGCAGTCCATCCAGGCCCTATGGCTACACCTTC.

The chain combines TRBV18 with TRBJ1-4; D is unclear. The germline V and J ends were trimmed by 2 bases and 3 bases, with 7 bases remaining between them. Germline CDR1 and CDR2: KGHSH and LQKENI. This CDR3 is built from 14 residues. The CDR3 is CASSPGPANEKLFF. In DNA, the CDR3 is TGTGCCAGCTCACCAGGGCCCGCTAATGAAAAACTGTTTTTT.

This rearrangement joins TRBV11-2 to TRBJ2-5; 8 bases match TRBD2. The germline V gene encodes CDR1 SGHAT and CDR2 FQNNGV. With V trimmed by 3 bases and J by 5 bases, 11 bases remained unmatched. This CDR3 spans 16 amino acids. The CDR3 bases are TGTGCCAGCAGCTTTTTTACTAGCGGATACCTCGAGACCCAGTACTTC. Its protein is CASSFFTSGYLETQYF.

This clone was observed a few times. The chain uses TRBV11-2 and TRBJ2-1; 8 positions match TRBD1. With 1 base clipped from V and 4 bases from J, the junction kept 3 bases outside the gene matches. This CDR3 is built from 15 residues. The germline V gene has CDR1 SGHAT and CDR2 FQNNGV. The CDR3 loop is CASSLGQGRYNEQFF. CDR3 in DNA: TGTGCCAGCAGCTTAGGACAGGGGAGATACAATGAGCAGTTCTTC.

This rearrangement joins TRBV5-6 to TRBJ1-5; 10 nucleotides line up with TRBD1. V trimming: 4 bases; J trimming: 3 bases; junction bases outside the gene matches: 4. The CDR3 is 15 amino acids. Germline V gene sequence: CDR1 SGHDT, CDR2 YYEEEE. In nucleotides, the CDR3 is TGTGCCAGCAGCCGGGACAGGGGATTCAATCAGCCCCAGCATTTT. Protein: CASSRDRGFNQPQHF.